This TCR beta chain was recorded in a study of cytomegalovirus exposure and HLA in healthy donors. Overall study findings and caveats: A later analysis, which compared TCR beta chains of equal frequency, found the HLA-associated ones more clonally expanded. In vitro experiments confirmed that a few CMV-associated chains were specific for CMV antigens. Researchers had no immune exposure information except CMV serostatus available. Of the V segments, some could not be distinguished, including TRBV6-2 and TRBV6-3, and were excluded.

To note about this clone: What it binds is not known.

Use of 60 Vbeta and 13 Jbeta primers characterized the PCR. Profiled with immunoSEQ multiplex PCR; TCRdb holds only in-frame clones, not every one. The sample yields under 150,000 clones, roughly three quarters seen once. The length of the CDR3 is 13 residues. Looked up from germline, CDR1 is MNHNY and CDR2 is SVGAGI (reference sequence). The ends were cut back, 0 bases at V and 7 bases at J, with 7 bases in the middle. The sequence came from a woman aged 45-60 years in good health and CMV-seronegative. This chain joins TRBV6-6 and TRBJ2-1, with D unclear. The material sequenced was PBMCs. In DNA form, the CDR3 reads TGTGCCAGCAGTTACTCGAGGTTAAATGAGCAGTTCTTC. It codes for CASSYSRLNEQFF.